Listed below are T cell receptor beta chains from one sample, sequenced in a study of T cells in Graves' hyperthyroidism and ophthalmopathy. TCRdb redid the calling of the multiplex PCR reads with MiXCR, one entry per CDR3 protein. The sample includes more than 300,000 distinct CDR3 sequences, 18% of them seen just once. The sample was blood. The receptors here all came from a man aged 18 to 30 with Graves' ophthalmopathy. The CDR3 runs from the conserved cysteine through the conserved F or W. The order of the fields is clone size, D gene, J gene, V gene, CDR3 protein, CDR3 DNA. The D gene is left open where the match is weak. The listing skips clone size in some rows; elsewhere it reads once, few, many or a size class.

size: many; D: TRBD2; J: TRBJ2-1; V: TRBV11-2; CDR3: CASSLDGGDHNEQFF; DNA: TGTGCCAGCAGCTTAGATGGGGGGGACCACAATGAGCAGTTCTTC
size: few; D: -; J: TRBJ2-5; V: TRBV6-5; CDR3: CASKLYQETQYF; DNA: TGTGCCAGCAAGTTGTACCAAGAGACCCAGTACTTC
size: few; D: TRBD1; J: TRBJ2-1; V: TRBV14; CDR3: CASSQDNRGQEQFF; DNA: TGTGCCAGCAGCCAAGATAATCGGGGACAGGAGCAGTTCTTC
size: -; D: -; J: TRBJ2-3; V: TRBV12-3/TRBV12-4; CDR3: CASSLRSDGTPTTQWYF; DNA: TGTGCCAGCTCTCTCAGGAGTGACGGGACACCTACTACGCAGTGGTATTTT
size: -; D: -; J: TRBJ2-3; V: TRBV24-1; CDR3: CATSDSTLVPTDTQYF; DNA: TGTGCCACCAGTGACTCGACACTAGTACCCACAGATACGCAGTATTTT
size: few; D: TRBD2; J: TRBJ2-1; V: TRBV15; CDR3: CATSLTGRGGGNEQFF; DNA: TGTGCCACCAGCCTCACGGGGCGGGGGGGCGGCAATGAGCAGTTCTTC
size: many; D: -; J: TRBJ2-7; V: TRBV5-1; CDR3: CASSSGTSSHEQYF; DNA: TGCGCCAGCAGCTCCGGGACATCTTCGCACGAGCAGTACTTC
size: -; D: TRBD1; J: TRBJ1-1; V: TRBV2; CDR3: CASSAHRDRAATEAFF; DNA: TGTGCCAGCAGCGCCCACCGGGACAGGGCGGCCACTGAAGCTTTCTTC
size: many; D: -; J: TRBJ2-1; V: TRBV25-1; CDR3: CASSEFGLVRGVGSYNEQFF; DNA: TGTGCCAGCAGTGAGTTCGGGCTGGTTAGAGGGGTGGGAAGCTACAATGAGCAGTTCTTC
size: -; D: -; J: TRBJ1-2; V: TRBV6-1; CDR3: CASRRGSPSSYTF; DNA: TGTGCCAGCAGAAGGGGATCCCCCTCTAGCTACACCTTC
size: many; D: TRBD1; J: TRBJ1-5; V: TRBV28; CDR3: CASNEGQTHQPQHF; DNA: TGTGCCAGCAACGAGGGACAGACGCATCAGCCCCAGCATTTT
size: many; D: TRBD1; J: TRBJ1-1; V: TRBV5-6; CDR3: CASSLDRGTERNTEAFF; DNA: TGTGCCAGCAGCTTGGACCGGGGGACAGAACGGAACACTGAAGCTTTCTTT
size: many; D: -; J: TRBJ1-1; V: TRBV7-8; CDR3: CASSITGRANTEAFF; DNA: TGTGCCAGCAGTATTACGGGGAGGGCGAACACTGAAGCTTTCTTT
size: -; D: -; J: TRBJ2-1; V: TRBV10-1; CDR3: CASTGGAAGNEQFF; DNA: TGCGCCAGCACGGGTGGGGCGGCGGGCAATGAGCAGTTCTTC
size: few; D: TRBD1; J: TRBJ1-2; V: TRBV9; CDR3: CASSVAGGNYGYTF; DNA: TGTGCCAGCAGCGTGGCAGGGGGCAACTATGGCTACACCTTC
size: many; D: -; J: TRBJ2-3; V: TRBV2; CDR3: CASSEESNPLTDTQYF; DNA: TGTGCCAGCAGTGAGGAATCAAACCCACTTACAGATACGCAGTATTTT
size: many; D: -; J: TRBJ1-1; V: TRBV18; CDR3: CASSPRDTNTEAFF; DNA: TGTGCCAGCTCACCAAGGGATACGAACACTGAAGCTTTCTTT
size: -; D: -; J: TRBJ2-7; V: TRBV11-2; CDR3: CASSHTGRLYEQYF; DNA: TGTGCCAGCAGCCATACTGGGAGACTCTACGAGCAGTACTTC
size: many; D: TRBD1; J: TRBJ2-7; V: TRBV15; CDR3: CATSGWDSLTYEQYF; DNA: TGTGCCACCAGCGGATGGGACAGCCTCACCTACGAGCAGTACTTC
size: many; D: -; J: TRBJ1-5; V: TRBV6-1; CDR3: CASRGVGGRNQPQHF; DNA: TGTGCCAGCAGGGGGGTGGGGGGTCGCAATCAGCCCCAGCATTTT
size: once; D: -; J: TRBJ2-2; V: TRBV19; CDR3: CASSIDRLTGELFF; DNA: TGTGCCAGTAGTATAGACAGGCTGACCGGGGAGCTGTTTTTT
size: -; D: TRBD2; J: TRBJ2-1; V: TRBV7-3; CDR3: CASSETGTSGGAWVFF; DNA: TGTGCCAGCAGCGAAACCGGGACTAGCGGGGGGGCCTGGGTGTTCTTC
size: few; D: -; J: TRBJ2-1; V: TRBV6-2/TRBV6-3; CDR3: CASSYLHNRGGTHNEQFF; DNA: TGTGCCAGCAGTTACCTCCACAACAGGGGGGGAACTCACAATGAGCAGTTCTTC
size: few; D: TRBD1; J: TRBJ1-4; V: TRBV6-2/TRBV6-3; CDR3: CASSRGQDREKLFF; DNA: TGTGCCAGCAGTCGAGGACAGGATCGGGAAAAACTGTTTTTT
size: -; D: -; J: TRBJ2-2; V: TRBV7-9; CDR3: CASSLRGAGEPFF; DNA: TGTGCCAGCAGCCTGAGAGGGGCCGGGGAGCCGTTTTTT
size: -; D: -; J: TRBJ2-1; V: TRBV19; CDR3: CANLGEQFF; DNA: TGTGCCAACCTAGGTGAGCAGTTCTTC
size: -; D: -; J: TRBJ1-2; V: TRBV12-3/TRBV12-4; CDR3: CASRRGRTNYGYTF; DNA: TGTGCCAGCAGGAGGGGACGAACTAACTATGGCTACACCTTC
size: few; D: -; J: TRBJ1-4; V: TRBV20-1; CDR3: CSATGGQGWANEKLFF; DNA: TGCAGTGCTACCGGAGGCCAGGGGTGGGCTAATGAAAAACTGTTTTTT
size: -; D: TRBD1; J: TRBJ1-3; V: TRBV12-3/TRBV12-4; CDR3: CASSGQGWNSGNTIYF; DNA: TGTGCCAGCAGCGGACAGGGGTGGAACTCTGGAAACACCATATATTTT
size: many; D: -; J: TRBJ2-1; V: TRBV28; CDR3: CASSLPEGTASYNEQFF; DNA: TGTGCCAGCAGTTTACCTGAGGGGACGGCTTCCTACAATGAGCAGTTCTTC
size: few; D: -; J: TRBJ2-7; V: TRBV6-2/TRBV6-3; CDR3: CASSKGREVSYEQYF; DNA: TGTGCCAGCAGTAAAGGGAGAGAGGTCTCCTACGAGCAGTACTTC
size: -; D: -; J: TRBJ1-1; V: TRBV5-1; CDR3: CASSLMDMNTEAFF; DNA: TGCGCCAGCAGCCTCATGGACATGAACACTGAAGCTTTCTTT
size: -; D: -; J: TRBJ2-6; V: TRBV10-3; CDR3: CAISESQGPQNSGANVLTF; DNA: TGTGCCATCAGTGAGTCGCAGGGGCCCCAAAACTCTGGGGCCAACGTCCTGACTTTC
size: -; D: -; J: TRBJ1-3; V: TRBV4-1; CDR3: CASSPQDGNTIYF; DNA: TGCGCCAGCAGCCCCCAGGATGGAAACACCATATATTTT
size: -; D: -; J: TRBJ2-2; V: TRBV5-1; CDR3: CASKGGEITGELFF; DNA: TGCGCCAGCAAAGGGGGGGAGATAACCGGGGAGCTGTTTTTT
size: -; D: TRBD1; J: TRBJ1-2; V: TRBV11-2; CDR3: CASSPRRETGLGGYTF; DNA: TGTGCCAGCAGCCCCCGCCGGGAGACAGGGCTGGGTGGCTACACCTTC
size: -; D: -; J: TRBJ2-1; V: TRBV10-3; CDR3: CATQTGNNEQFF; DNA: TGTGCCACCCAAACAGGGAACAATGAGCAGTTCTTC
size: many; D: TRBD1; J: TRBJ2-1; V: TRBV15; CDR3: CATSRGRTGYFDEQFF; DNA: TGTGCCACCAGCAGAGGTAGGACAGGGTACTTCGATGAGCAGTTCTTC
size: few; D: TRBD1; J: TRBJ2-5; V: TRBV27; CDR3: CASSLRPTGTKETQYF; DNA: TGTGCCAGCAGTTTAAGACCGACAGGGACGAAAGAGACCCAGTACTTC
size: -; D: TRBD2; J: TRBJ2-2; V: TRBV2; CDR3: CASSGWKGLAGGDTGELFF; DNA: TGTGCCAGCAGTGGATGGAAGGGACTAGCGGGAGGAGACACCGGGGAGCTGTTTTTT
size: -; D: TRBD1; J: TRBJ1-5; V: TRBV7-8; CDR3: CASAGGGQGFNQPQHF; DNA: TGTGCCAGCGCGGGAGGGGGCCAGGGCTTCAATCAGCCCCAGCATTTT